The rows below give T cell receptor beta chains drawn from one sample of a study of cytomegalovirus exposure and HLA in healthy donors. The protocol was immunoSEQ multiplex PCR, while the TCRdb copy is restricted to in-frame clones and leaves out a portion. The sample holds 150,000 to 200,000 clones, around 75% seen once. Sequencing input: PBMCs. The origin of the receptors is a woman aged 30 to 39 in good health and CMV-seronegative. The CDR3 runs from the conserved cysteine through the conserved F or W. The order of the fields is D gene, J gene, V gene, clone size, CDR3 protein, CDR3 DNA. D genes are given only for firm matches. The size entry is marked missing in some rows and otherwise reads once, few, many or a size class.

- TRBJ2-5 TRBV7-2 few CASSTYGLIQETQYF TGTGCCAGCAGCACCTATGGACTAATTCAAGAGACCCAGTACTTC
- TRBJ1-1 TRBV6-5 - CASSYVTDTEAFF TGTGCCAGCAGTTATGTCACAGACACTGAAGCTTTCTTT
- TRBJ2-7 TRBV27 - CASSPTGYEQYF TGTGCCAGCAGTCCCACAGGGTACGAGCAGTACTTC
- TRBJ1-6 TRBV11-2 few CASRVVGTPNSPLHF TGTGCCAGCAGGGTAGTGGGGACACCCAATTCACCCCTCCACTTT
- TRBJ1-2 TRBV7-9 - CASSLNSNYGYTF TGTGCCAGCAGCTTGAACAGCAACTATGGCTACACCTTC
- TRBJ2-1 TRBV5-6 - CASSLLGRAYNEQFF TGTGCCAGCAGCTTACTAGGTCGGGCCTACAATGAGCAGTTCTTC
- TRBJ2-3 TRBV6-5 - CASSYSFVTDTQYF TGTGCCAGCAGTTACTCGTTCGTCACAGATACGCAGTATTTT
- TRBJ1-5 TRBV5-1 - CASSVQGGNQPQHF TGCGCCAGCAGCGTACAGGGAGGGAATCAGCCCCAGCATTTT
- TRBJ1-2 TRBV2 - CASRDPGGSYGYTF TGTGCCAGCAGGGACCCTGGGGGGTCCTATGGCTACACCTTC
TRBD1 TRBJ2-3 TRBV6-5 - CASRRQGAGTDTQYF TGTGCCAGCCGTAGACAGGGGGCGGGCACAGATACGCAGTATTTT
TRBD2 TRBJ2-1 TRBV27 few CASIPPRGLAGGPRYNEQFF TGTGCCAGCATTCCCCCCCGGGGGCTAGCGGGAGGGCCGCGATACAATGAGCAGTTCTTC
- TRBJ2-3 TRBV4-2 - CASSQVTQGRFTDTQYF TGTGCCAGCAGCCAGGTGACTCAGGGTAGGTTCACAGATACGCAGTATTTT
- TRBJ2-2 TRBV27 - CASSPLTGELFF TGTGCCAGCAGTCCTCTTACCGGGGAGCTGTTTTTT
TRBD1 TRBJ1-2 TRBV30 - CAWTRDRGRGYTF TGTGCCTGGACCCGGGACAGGGGTCGGGGCTACACCTTC
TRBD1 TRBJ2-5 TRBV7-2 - CACRLRTGGAETQYF TGTGCCTGCAGGCTGCGGACAGGGGGCGCAGAGACCCAGTACTTC
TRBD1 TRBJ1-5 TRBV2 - CASSRTGTGDQPQHF TGTGCCAGCAGTCGAACCGGGACAGGGGATCAGCCCCAGCATTTT
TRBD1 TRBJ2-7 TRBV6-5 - CASSFLGTGGPYEQYF TGTGCCAGCAGTTTCCTCGGGACAGGGGGTCCCTACGAGCAGTACTTC
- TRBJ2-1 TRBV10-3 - CAISEEGGFNEQFF TGTGCCATCAGTGAGGAGGGGGGGTTCAATGAGCAGTTCTTC
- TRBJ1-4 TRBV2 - CASDISSITAGATNEKLFF TGTGCCAGCGACATTTCCTCGATAACGGCAGGCGCAACTAATGAAAAACTGTTTTTT
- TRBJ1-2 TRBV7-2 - CASSPTAGNYGYTF TGTGCCAGCAGTCCGACGGCAGGGAACTATGGCTACACCTTC
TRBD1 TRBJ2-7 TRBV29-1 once CSVRTGGGYEQYF TGCAGCGTACGGACAGGGGGAGGTTACGAGCAGTACTTC
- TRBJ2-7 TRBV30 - CAWSTRQIEQYF TGTGCCTGGAGTACCCGACAGATCGAGCAGTACTTC
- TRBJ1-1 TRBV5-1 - CASSPGAANTEAFF TGCGCCAGCAGCCCAGGGGCAGCGAACACTGAAGCTTTCTTT
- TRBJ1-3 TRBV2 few CASSEVGNTIYF TGTGCCAGCAGTGAAGTAGGAAACACCATATATTTT
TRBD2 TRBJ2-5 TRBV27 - CASSEGLAGETQYF TGTGCCAGCAGCGAAGGACTAGCGGGGGAGACCCAGTACTTC
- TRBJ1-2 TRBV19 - CASSIETQAANYGYTF TGTGCCAGTAGTATTGAGACCCAAGCGGCTAACTATGGCTACACCTTC
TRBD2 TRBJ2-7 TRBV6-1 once CASLTSGGAGEQYF TGTGCCAGCCTGACTAGCGGGGGGGCGGGTGAGCAGTACTTC
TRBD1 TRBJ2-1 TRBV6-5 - CASTTGTGRNNEQFF TGTGCCAGCACTACGGGGACAGGGAGAAACAATGAGCAGTTCTTC
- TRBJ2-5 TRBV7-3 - CASSLSGARQETQYF TGTGCCAGCAGCTTAAGCGGAGCCAGACAAGAGACCCAGTACTTC
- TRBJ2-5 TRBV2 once CASTDDLQETQYF TGTGCCAGCACCGATGACTTACAAGAGACCCAGTACTTC
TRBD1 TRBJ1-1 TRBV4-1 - CASSTWTGRTFEAFF TGCGCCAGCAGCACCTGGACAGGTCGAACCTTTGAAGCTTTCTTT
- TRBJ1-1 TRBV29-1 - CSVDGFVSNTEAFF TGCAGCGTTGACGGGTTTGTTAGTAACACTGAAGCTTTCTTT
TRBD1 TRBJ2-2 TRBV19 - CASSIPGQGNTGELFF TGTGCCAGTAGTATCCCCGGACAGGGGAATACCGGGGAGCTGTTTTTT
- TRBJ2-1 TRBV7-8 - CASSPTWESALNEQFF TGTGCCAGCAGCCCCACATGGGAGAGCGCCCTCAATGAGCAGTTCTTC
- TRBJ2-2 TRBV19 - CASSIRGPPYTGELFF TGTGCCAGTAGTATCAGGGGACCACCATACACCGGGGAGCTGTTTTTT
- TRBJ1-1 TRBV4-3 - CASSQVFQAEAFF TGCGCCAGCAGCCAAGTATTTCAGGCTGAAGCTTTCTTT
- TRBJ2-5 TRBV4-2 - CASSQEKGTVGQETQYF TGTGCCAGCAGCCAAGAAAAGGGGACTGTGGGGCAAGAGACCCAGTACTTC
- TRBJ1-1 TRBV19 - CASSIRVNTEAFF TGTGCCAGTAGTATACGGGTAAACACTGAAGCTTTCTTT